The 27 T cell receptor beta chains listed next were all sequenced from one sample in a study of T-cell reconstitution after alpha-beta-depleted transplantation in children. Unique molecular identifiers were built into the TCRbeta library. TCRdb called the PCR reads again in MiXCR, with one record for every CDR3 protein. Among 700,000 to 850,000 distinct CDR3 sequences, about 15% were seen once, and the ten largest hold approximately 4.5%. The specimen was PBMCs, mostly from graft donor cells, collected 360 days after TCRalphabeta/CD19-depleted stem cell transplant. These receptors all come from a male patient younger than 18 who had a stem cell transplant for acute lymphoblastic leukemia, so the T cells may come from the graft donor.

This clonotype was found many times. The rearrangement joins TRBV9 to TRBJ2-2, with a possible D match to TRBD2 (6 bases). CDR3 length equals 13 residues. Deletions cut 6 bases from V and 7 bases from J, with 13 bases between. Germline-derived CDR1 and CDR2 are SGDLS and YYNGEE. The DNA for the CDR3 is TGTGCCAGCACTAAAAAGGGAGGCGGGGAGCTGTTTTTT. This sequence encodes CASTKKGGGELFF.

This clonotype was picked up many times. This chain links TRBV4-1 with TRBJ1-1; a possible D gene is TRBD1 (5 bases). Trimming shortened V by 4 bases and J by 3 bases, and 15 bases separated the two germline ends. CDR1 and CDR2 from the germline V gene are MGHRA and YSYEKL. This CDR3 has 15 amino acids. CDR3 nucleotide sequence: TGCGCCAGCAGCCTGGGGCCAGGGACTCACACTGAAGCTTTCTTT. Amino acid sequence: CASSLGPGTHTEAFF.

This chain links TRBV7-3 with TRBJ2-2, with D unclear. This CDR3 contains 15 residues. V was cut by 2 bases and J by 4 bases, with 11 bases left in between. Germline-derived CDR1 and CDR2 are SGHTA and FQGTGA. The CDR3: CASSLGVWGTGELFF. The CDR3, as DNA: TGTGCCAGCAGCTTAGGGGTGTGGGGCACCGGGGAGCTGTTTTTT.

This clonotype was counted at least ten times. The chain is built from TRBV27 and TRBJ2-7, with TRBD1 matching over 7 bases. Trimming cost V 5 bases and J 2 bases; bases outside gene matches: 12. There are 16 residues in the CDR3. CDR1 is MNHEY and CDR2 is SMNVEV in the germline V gene (reference sequence). The CDR3 is CASSPTTGAVPYEQYF. Written as DNA, the CDR3 is TGTGCCAGCAGTCCAACCACAGGGGCCGTACCCTACGAGCAGTACTTC.

This clonotype was seen ten or more times. V usage is TRBV10-1 and J usage is TRBJ2-7; 9 nucleotides match TRBD2. Germline loops: CDR1 WNHNN, CDR2 SYGVQD (reference sequence). V lost 1 base, J lost 6 bases, and 7 bases stayed unmatched. The CDR3 totals 15 residues. DNA of the CDR3: TGCGCCAGCAGTGAGTGGCGGGAGGGCCCCTCCGAGCAGTACTTC. Translating gives CASSEWREGPSEQYF.

This clonotype was observed a handful of times. The chain carries TRBV5-5 and TRBJ2-6; 8 positions match TRBD2. The CDR3 loop spans 17 amino acids. Germline V gives CDR1 SGHKS, CDR2 YYEKEE (reference sequence). V gave up 2 bases and J gave up 2 bases; unmatched junction bases: 6. The DNA for the CDR3 is TGTGCCAGCAGCTTCCCGGGGGGGGGCGCTGGGGCCAACGTCCTGACTTTC. It encodes CASSFPGGGAGANVLTF.

This rearrangement joins TRBV28 to TRBJ1-3; D is perhaps TRBD1 (5 bases). Germline V CDR1 and CDR2: MDHEN, SYDVKM. V lost 0 bases and J lost 4, with 10 bases in between. CDR3 size: 15 residues. In DNA, the CDR3 is TGTGCCAGCAGTTTATGGGGGCGCGAAGGAAACACCATATATTTT. Its protein is CASSLWGREGNTIYF. Looking up the rest from reference TRBV28 and TRBJ1-3 gives the full variable domain: DVKVTQSSRYLVKRTGEKVFLECVQDMDHENMFWYRQDPGLGLRLIYFSYDVKMKEKGDIPEGYSVSREKKERFSLILESASTNQTSMYLCASSLWGREGNTIYFGEGSWLTVV.

This clonotype was seen repeatedly, ten times or more. V gene TRBV4-2 combines with J gene TRBJ1-3, with 7 nucleotides matching TRBD1. The CDR3 is 17 amino acids. J was trimmed by 2 bases and V by 5 bases; bases with no gene match: 12. CDR1 is LGHNA, CDR2 YNFKEQ, per germline. The CDR3 spells CASSATGELGPGNTIYF. The CDR3 bases are TGTGCCAGCAGCGCTACAGGGGAGTTAGGGCCTGGAAACACCATATATTTT.

This clonotype was observed a few times. This chain joins TRBV18 and TRBJ2-7, with 12 nucleotides matching TRBD2. The V and J ends lost 5 bases and 5 bases, in that order; junction bases with no gene match: 13. Per germline, CDR1 KGHSH and CDR2 LQKENI. The CDR3 has 17 residues. DNA of the CDR3: TGTGCCAGCTCAGGACTAGCGGGAAGTACGGAACCGGACGAGCAGTACTTC. It specifies CASSGLAGSTEPDEQYF.

The chain combines TRBV11-3 with TRBJ1-1; D is uncertain. CDR3 length: 15 amino acids. The V end was cut by 5 bases, the J end by 0 bases, with 13 bases between. CDR1 SGHNT and CDR2 YENEEA come from the germline V gene. The CDR3 DNA reads as TGTGCCAGCAGCCCCAATGGACGGATGAACACTGAAGCTTTCTTT. Its translation: CASSPNGRMNTEAFF.

This clonotype was picked up a small number of times. Written as DNA, the CDR3 is TGTGCCAGCAGTCCATCCAAAAACATTCAGTACTTC. Its protein is CASSPSKNIQYF. The chain uses TRBV12-3 or TRBV12-4 and TRBJ2-4, with no clear D. The CDR3 totals 12 residues. Between the trimmed V and J ends, which lost 5 bases and 2 bases, there was a span of 4 bases.

This chain uses TRBV29-1 with TRBJ2-7, with TRBD1 matching 7 bases. The CDR3 totals 14 residues. CDR1 is SQVTM, CDR2 ANQGSEA, per germline. With 5 bases clipped from V and 0 bases from J, the junction kept 7 bases outside the gene matches. The CDR3 sequence is CSVLDRATSYEQYF. CDR3 nucleotides: TGCAGCGTTCTCGACAGGGCAACCTCCTACGAGCAGTACTTC.

The rearrangement links TRBV24-1 to TRBJ1-5, with D unresolved. CDR1 and CDR2 from the germline V gene are KGHDR and SFDVKD. CDR3 length equals 14 residues. V lost 5 bases to trimming and J lost 1 base, with 8 bases between them. CDR3 amino acids: CATSGGRSNQPQHF. As DNA, the CDR3 is TGTGCCACCAGTGGTGGACGGAGCAATCAGCCCCAGCATTTT.

The V gene is TRBV29-1, the J gene TRBJ2-3, with 7 bases aligning to TRBD2. The CDR3 runs 15 residues. CDR1 SQVTM and CDR2 ANQGSEA come from the germline V gene. The ends lost 4 bases at V and 5 bases at J; junction bases unmatched: 12. The CDR3: CSVGIAGGTRDTQYF. The CDR3 DNA reads as TGCAGCGTTGGGATAGCGGGCGGCACGCGAGATACGCAGTATTTT.

This clonotype was seen a few times. The chain is built from TRBV12-5 and TRBJ2-2; tentative D call: TRBD2 (6 bases). The CDR3 is made up of 15 amino acids. Germline CDR1 LGHNT, CDR2 FRNRAP. V lost 4 bases, J lost 4 bases, and 13 bases lay in between. The CDR3 DNA follows: TGTGCTAGTGGTTCTGTGGGCGGGGCCACCGGGGAGCTGTTTTTT. It codes for CASGSVGGATGELFF.

This clonotype appeared a few times. This rearrangement joins TRBV12-3 or TRBV12-4 to TRBJ2-7; maybe TRBD2 (5 bases). The germline V and J ends were trimmed by 7 bases and 3 bases, with 16 bases remaining between them. The CDR3 covers 14 residues. CDR3 in amino acids: CASNLGSLNYEQYF. In DNA form, the CDR3 reads TGTGCCAGCAATCTTGGGAGTTTAAACTACGAGCAGTACTTC.

This clonotype came up a few times. V and J are TRBV20-1 and TRBJ2-6; weak D call: TRBD1 (5 bases). This CDR3 region has 17 residues. The germline CDR1 and CDR2 sequences are DFQATT and SNEGSKA (reference sequence). V lost 6 bases to trimming and J lost 0 bases, with 18 bases between them. The CDR3 loop is CSAAREGILSGANVLTF. The CDR3 region has the DNA TGCAGTGCGGCCAGGGAAGGGATCCTCTCTGGGGCCAACGTCCTGACTTTC.

This clonotype was recorded a few times. The chain's CDR3 is CASSSLSGTAYEQYF. The DNA of the CDR3 is TGTGCCAGCAGCTCCCTTTCAGGTACCGCCTACGAGCAGTACTTC. The rearrangement uses TRBV11-2 and TRBJ2-7, with D uncertain. Germline V lookup: CDR1 SGHAT, CDR2 FQNNGV. Trimming cost V 4 bases and J 2 bases, with 15 bases left between them. The CDR3 loop spans 15 amino acids.

This clonotype has more than one count but fewer than ten. The chain combines TRBV5-1 with TRBJ2-5, with 13 bases that match TRBD2. V was pared by 4 bases and J by 2 bases, with 8 bases of the junction left unmatched. Germline CDR1 SGHRS, CDR2 YFSETQ. The CDR3 is 17 amino acids. The CDR3 loop reads CASSTRGTSGDQETQYF. In DNA, the CDR3 is TGCGCCAGCAGCACACGGGGGACTAGCGGGGATCAAGAGACCCAGTACTTC.

This clonotype was observed a handful of times. The chain couples TRBV27 to TRBJ2-7; no firm D call. Germline V lookup: CDR1 MNHEY, CDR2 SMNVEV (reference sequence). The germline V and J ends were trimmed by 4 bases and 2 bases, with 9 bases remaining between them. This CDR3 has 13 residues. CDR3 in amino acids: CASSYDTTYEQYF. CDR3 nucleotides: TGTGCCAGCAGTTACGACACGACCTACGAGCAGTACTTC.

DNA for the CDR3: TGTGCCAGCAGCGCCCGACTAGCAGCAACCCAGTACTTC. The encoded protein is CASSARLAATQYF. The J gene is TRBJ2-5, the V gene TRBV9, with 7 bases lining up with TRBD2. The V segment lost 3 bases and the J segment 8 bases; nucleotides outside the gene matches: 7. The CDR3 sequence is 13 residues long. Germline-derived CDR1 and CDR2 are SGDLS and YYNGEE.

The chain is built from TRBV7-9 and TRBJ1-1; the D gene is possibly TRBD1 (6 bases). The CDR3 loop spans 17 amino acids. V was trimmed by 5 bases and J by 1 base, leaving 20 bases between them. Germline loops: CDR1 SEHNR, CDR2 FQNEAQ (reference sequence). In DNA form, the CDR3 reads TGTGCCAGCAGCCCCAAACGGGTCAGGGACAAGAACACTGAAGCTTTCTTT. Protein: CASSPKRVRDKNTEAFF.

This clonotype showed up just a few times. This rearrangement joins TRBV24-1 to TRBJ2-1, with 7 bases fitting TRBD1. The trim removed 7 bases at V and 3 bases at J, leaving 8 bases unmatched. Germline CDR1 is KGHDR and CDR2 is SFDVKD. This CDR3 region has 15 residues. The CDR3 DNA reads TGTGCCACCAGCCGGACAGGCTCTATCTACAATGAGCAGTTCTTC. The encoded protein is CATSRTGSIYNEQFF.

The chain has TRBV29-1 and TRBJ2-7, with 9 bases aligning to TRBD2. Trimming cost V 2 bases and J 4 bases; bases outside gene matches: 9. Germline assignment: CDR1 SQVTM and CDR2 ANQGSEA. The CDR3 is 15 residues long. The CDR3: CSVELSVAGAYEQYF. CDR3 nucleotides: TGCAGCGTTGAACTCAGCGTAGCGGGAGCTTACGAGCAGTACTTC.

This clonotype was observed a handful of times. This chain links TRBV6-5 with TRBJ2-1; 12 bases are shared with TRBD2. The germline gives CDR1 MNHEY, CDR2 SVGAGI. The J segment lost 9 bases and the V segment lost 0 bases, leaving 9 bases of the junction unmatched. The CDR3 consists of 17 residues. The CDR3 sequence is CASSYSKASGRASEQFF. CDR3 nucleotides: TGTGCCAGCAGTTACTCGAAGGCTAGCGGGAGGGCTAGTGAGCAGTTCTTC.

This clonotype was counted only a few times. The chain combines TRBV15 with TRBJ2-2, with D unclear. V lost 0 bases, J lost 1 base, and 12 bases lay in between. Germline lookup yields CDR1 LNHNV and CDR2 YYDKDF (reference sequence). CDR3 length: 17 amino acids. The DNA for the CDR3 is TGTGCCACCAGCAGAGATCTGCGACCCTTGAACACCGGGGAGCTGTTTTTT. Its protein product is CATSRDLRPLNTGELFF.

This clonotype was seen a single time. V gene TRBV3-1 combines with J gene TRBJ2-7; the D gene is possibly TRBD2 (6 bases). The germline gives CDR1 LGHDT, CDR2 YNNKEL (reference sequence). There are 15 residues in the CDR3. The V end lost 0 bases, the J end lost 6 bases, and 15 bases lay between the germline ends. CDR3 in DNA: TGTGCCAGCAGCCAAGAGACTAGTGGAAGGGTCGAGCAGTACTTC. Translating gives CASSQETSGRVEQYF.